This TCR beta chain was captured by sequencing in a study of human T cells and chemical hapten exposure. In the case of this clonotype: The antigen remains undetermined.

In TCRdb, the RACE reads were re-called with MiXCR into one record per CDR3 protein. In the table there are 100,000 or so distinct CDR3 sequences, around 35% of which are singletons. Regarding time point: patch test 3, about 24 weeks after DPC sensitization. As for treatment: therapeutic diphenylcyclopropenone sensitization with weekly scalp DPC. Losses at the gene ends were 1 base for V and 3 bases for J; bases not matched to a gene: 3. CDR3 length: 15 residues. Germline V gene sequence: CDR1 MNHNS, CDR2 SASEGT. Study-level points and caveats: Expanded TCR sets contained significantly more large CDR3 similarity clusters than controls. With regard to DPC sensitization, TCRs above 1 in 1000 frequency did not change.

The sequence came from a man in his forties with alopecia areata. Some clones in this sample may be carry-over from other donors' samples. This material consisted of whole blood, taken in connection with sensitization to the hapten diphenylcyclopropenone (DPC). This chain connects TRBV6-1 to TRBJ2-1; TRBD2 matches at 7 bases. CDR3 residues: CASSEVWGGYNEQFF. In DNA, the CDR3 is TGTGCCAGCAGTGAAGTTTGGGGGGGCTACAATGAGCAGTTCTTC.